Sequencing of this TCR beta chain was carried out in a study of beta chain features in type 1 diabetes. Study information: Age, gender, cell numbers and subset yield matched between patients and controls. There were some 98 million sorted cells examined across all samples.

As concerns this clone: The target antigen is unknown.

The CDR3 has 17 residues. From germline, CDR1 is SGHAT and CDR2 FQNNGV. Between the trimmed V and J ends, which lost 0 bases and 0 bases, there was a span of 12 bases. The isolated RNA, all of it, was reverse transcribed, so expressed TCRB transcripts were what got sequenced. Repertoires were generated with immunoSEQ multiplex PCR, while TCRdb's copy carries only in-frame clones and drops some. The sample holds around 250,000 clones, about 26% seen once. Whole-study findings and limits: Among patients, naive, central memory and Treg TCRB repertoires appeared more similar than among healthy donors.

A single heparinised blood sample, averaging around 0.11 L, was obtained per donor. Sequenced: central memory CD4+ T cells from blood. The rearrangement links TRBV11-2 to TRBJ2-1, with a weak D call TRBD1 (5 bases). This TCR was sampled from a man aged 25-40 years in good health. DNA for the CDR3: TGTGCCAGCAGCTTAGAACTTCGACAGAGCTCCTACAATGAGCAGTTCTTC. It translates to CASSLELRQSSYNEQFF.